This TCR beta chain was recovered during a study of control samples from healthy donors and cancer patients. Generated by immunoSEQ multiplex PCR, the TCRdb table keeps only in-frame clones and is missing some. The sample shows some 64,000 clones, approximately 90% of them seen only once. CDR3 length: 14 amino acids. V lost 3 bases, J lost 7 bases, and 17 bases lay in between. Germline CDR1 and CDR2: SGDLS and YYNGEE. The receptor was derived from a woman in her 50s with colorectal cancer. The rearrangement links TRBV9 to TRBJ2-7, with a tentative D call TRBD1 (5 bases). Sequencing was carried out using PBMCs. CDR3 residues: CASSADWGNDEQYF. In nucleotides, the CDR3 is TGTGCCAGCAGCGCCGATTGGGGCAACGATGAGCAGTACTTC.